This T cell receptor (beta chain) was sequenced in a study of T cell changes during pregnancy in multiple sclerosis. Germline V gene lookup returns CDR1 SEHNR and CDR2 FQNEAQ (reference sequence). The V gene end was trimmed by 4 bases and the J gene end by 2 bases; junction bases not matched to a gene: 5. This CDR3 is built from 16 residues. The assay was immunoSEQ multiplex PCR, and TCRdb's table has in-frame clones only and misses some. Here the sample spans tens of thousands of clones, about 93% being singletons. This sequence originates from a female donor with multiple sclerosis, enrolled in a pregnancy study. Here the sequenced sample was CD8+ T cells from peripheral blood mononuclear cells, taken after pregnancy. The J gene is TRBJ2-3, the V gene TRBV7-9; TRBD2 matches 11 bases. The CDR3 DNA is TGTGCCAGCAGCTCTAGCGGGAGGTCCGTCACAGATACGCAGTATTTT. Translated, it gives CASSSSGRSVTDTQYF.